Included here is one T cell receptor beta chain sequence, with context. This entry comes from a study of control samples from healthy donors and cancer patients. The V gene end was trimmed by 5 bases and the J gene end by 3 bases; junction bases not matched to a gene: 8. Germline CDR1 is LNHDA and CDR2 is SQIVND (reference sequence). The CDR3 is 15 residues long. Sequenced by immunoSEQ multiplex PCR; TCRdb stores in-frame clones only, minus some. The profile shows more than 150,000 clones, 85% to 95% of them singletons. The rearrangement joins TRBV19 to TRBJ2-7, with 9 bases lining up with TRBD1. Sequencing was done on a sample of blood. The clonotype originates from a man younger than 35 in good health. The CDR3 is CASSFGQGRGYEQYF. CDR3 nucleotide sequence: TGTGCCAGTAGTTTTGGACAGGGGAGAGGCTACGAGCAGTACTTC.